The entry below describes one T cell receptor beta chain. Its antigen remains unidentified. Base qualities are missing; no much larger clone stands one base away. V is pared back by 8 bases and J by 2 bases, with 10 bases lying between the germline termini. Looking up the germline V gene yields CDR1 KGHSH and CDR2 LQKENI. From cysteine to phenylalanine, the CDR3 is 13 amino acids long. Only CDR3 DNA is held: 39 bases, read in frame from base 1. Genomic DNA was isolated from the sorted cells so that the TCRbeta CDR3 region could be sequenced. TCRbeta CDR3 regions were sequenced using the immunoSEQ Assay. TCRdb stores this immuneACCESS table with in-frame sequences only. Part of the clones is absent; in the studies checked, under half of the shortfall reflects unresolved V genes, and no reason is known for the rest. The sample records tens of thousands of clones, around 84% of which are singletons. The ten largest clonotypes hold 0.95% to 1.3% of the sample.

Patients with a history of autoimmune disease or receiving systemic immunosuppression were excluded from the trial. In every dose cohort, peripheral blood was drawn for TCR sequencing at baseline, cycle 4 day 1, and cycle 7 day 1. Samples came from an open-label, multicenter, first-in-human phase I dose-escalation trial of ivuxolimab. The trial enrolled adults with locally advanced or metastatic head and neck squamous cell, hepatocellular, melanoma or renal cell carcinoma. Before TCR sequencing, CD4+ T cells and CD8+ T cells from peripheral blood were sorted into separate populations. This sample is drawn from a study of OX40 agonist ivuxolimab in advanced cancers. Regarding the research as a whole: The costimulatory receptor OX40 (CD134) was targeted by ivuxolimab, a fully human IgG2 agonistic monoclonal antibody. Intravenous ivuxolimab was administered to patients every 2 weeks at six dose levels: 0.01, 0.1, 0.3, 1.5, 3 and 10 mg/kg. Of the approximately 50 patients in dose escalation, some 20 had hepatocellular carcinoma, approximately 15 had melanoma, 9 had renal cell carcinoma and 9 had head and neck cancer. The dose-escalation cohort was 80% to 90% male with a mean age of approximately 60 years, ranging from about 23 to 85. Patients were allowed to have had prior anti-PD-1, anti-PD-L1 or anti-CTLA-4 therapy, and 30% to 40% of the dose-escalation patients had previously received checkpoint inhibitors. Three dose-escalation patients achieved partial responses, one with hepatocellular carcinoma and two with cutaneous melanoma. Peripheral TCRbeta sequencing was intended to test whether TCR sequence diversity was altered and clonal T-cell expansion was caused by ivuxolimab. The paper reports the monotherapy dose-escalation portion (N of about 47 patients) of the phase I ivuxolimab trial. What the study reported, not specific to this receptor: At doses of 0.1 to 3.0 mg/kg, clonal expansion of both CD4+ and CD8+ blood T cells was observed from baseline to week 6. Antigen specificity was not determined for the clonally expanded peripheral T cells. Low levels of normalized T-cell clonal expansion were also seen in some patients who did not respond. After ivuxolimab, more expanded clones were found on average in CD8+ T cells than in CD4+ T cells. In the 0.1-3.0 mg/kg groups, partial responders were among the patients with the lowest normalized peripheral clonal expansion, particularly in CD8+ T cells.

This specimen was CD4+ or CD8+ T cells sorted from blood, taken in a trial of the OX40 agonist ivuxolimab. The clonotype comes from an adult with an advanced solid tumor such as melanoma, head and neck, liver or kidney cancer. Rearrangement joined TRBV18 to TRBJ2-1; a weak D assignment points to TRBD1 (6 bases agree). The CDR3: CASRTATYNEQFF. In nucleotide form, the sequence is TGTGCCAGCAGGACAGCAACCTACAATGAGCAGTTCTTC. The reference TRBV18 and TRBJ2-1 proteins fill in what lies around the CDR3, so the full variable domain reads NAGVMQNPRHLVRRRGQEARLRCSPMKGHSHVYWYRQLPEEGLKFMVYLQKENIIDESGMPKERFSAEFPKEGPSILRIQQVVRGDSAAYFCASRTATYNEQFFGPGTRLTVL.